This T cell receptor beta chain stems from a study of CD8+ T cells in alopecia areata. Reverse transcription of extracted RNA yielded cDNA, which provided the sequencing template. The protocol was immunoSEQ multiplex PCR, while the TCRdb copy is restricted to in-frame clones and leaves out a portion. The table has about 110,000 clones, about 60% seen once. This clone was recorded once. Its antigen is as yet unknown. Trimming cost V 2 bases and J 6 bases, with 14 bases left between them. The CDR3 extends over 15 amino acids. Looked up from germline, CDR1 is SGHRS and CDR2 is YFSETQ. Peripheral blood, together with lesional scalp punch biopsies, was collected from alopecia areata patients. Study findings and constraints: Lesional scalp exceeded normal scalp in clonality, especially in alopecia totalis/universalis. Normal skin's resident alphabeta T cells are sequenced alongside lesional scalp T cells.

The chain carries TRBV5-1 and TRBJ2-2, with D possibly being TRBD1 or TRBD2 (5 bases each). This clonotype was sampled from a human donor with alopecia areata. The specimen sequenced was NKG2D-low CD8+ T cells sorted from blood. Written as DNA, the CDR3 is TGCGCCAGCAGCTTTTATAGTGGGACGGCCGGGGAGCTGTTTTTT. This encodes CASSFYSGTAGELFF.